This T cell receptor beta chain was sequenced in a study of blood T cell repertoires in COVID-19 (TCRdb year 2020). With regard to the full study: Samples covering the acute and convalescent phases of COVID-19 were provided by collaborators in the United States, Italy and Spain. The prospective study material was composed of cDNA or gDNA derived from T cells, B-cell-depleted T cells, or PBMCs. Subjects who had been exposed to COVID-19, were actively infected with it, or had recovered from it provided the deeply sampled blood TCRbeta repertoires that made up the dataset. A freely available public database, intended as a resource for researchers studying the immune response to SARS-CoV-2, is where the repertoires were released. The samples were drawn from two sources: the first 160 participants of the ongoing ImmuneRACE study, and some 1,300 subjects contributed by 6 global collaborators. Nearly every sample came with metadata listing a de-identified subject ID, COVID-19 status, age in years and sex. Where HLA class I and class II types were available, the types were taken from metadata supplied by the sample provider, not from assay-based typing.

Whole blood was collected in K2EDTA tubes by collaborating institutions according to the institutions' own protocols. For TCRbeta analysis, collaborators shipped samples as frozen whole blood, isolated PBMCs, or DNA extracted from either of those sample types. The V end gives up 4 bases and the J end 0 bases, leaving 3 bases in the junction not matched to a gene. CDR3 length: 15 amino acids, cysteine to phenylalanine. The read is trimmed to its CDR3 DNA, 45 bases read in frame from base 1. From a lookup of the germline V gene, CDR1 and CDR2 are SGHRS and YFSETQ. TCRbeta CDR3 regions were amplified from genomic DNA by means of the immunoSEQ Assay, a bias-controlled multiplex PCR. Regarding the original processing steps: The number of nucleated cells in each sample was estimated by amplification of reference gene primers within the assay. Sequence reads were collapsed and filtered to measure the absolute abundance of every unique TCRbeta CDR3 rearrangement. For each sample, productive Simpson clonality was calculated as the square root of Simpson's diversity index over productive rearrangements. TCRdb took this table from immuneACCESS and kept in-frame rearrangements with V and J called. Such tables lack part of the clones; where checked against another copy, unresolved V genes explain under half of the gap, and the rest is unexplained. V and J calls and clone size are given by that table; D and trimming were obtained from the DNA. The sample includes 100,000 to 150,000 clones, with around 86% observed a single time. The top ten constitute less than 8.5% of the sample.

On this clone itself: It lacks a known antigen. Qualities for individual bases were not recorded, and no much larger clone is one base off.

Study-wide conclusions, independent of this receptor: The quantity of clinical and demographic metadata differed by source and by participant and was supplied without curation.

The clonotype was recovered from a man older than 75 with active or convalescent COVID-19. Sample: peripheral blood. The sequence is built from TRBV5-1 and TRBJ1-2, with TRBD1 identical over 10 junction bases. The CDR3 protein is CASSPGQGTNYGYTF. The sequenced DNA is TGCGCCAGCAGCCCGGGACAGGGGACTAACTATGGCTACACCTTC.